These 10 T cell receptor beta chains were all obtained from the same sample, sequenced in a study of cytomegalovirus exposure and HLA in healthy donors. PCR amplification relied on 60 Vbeta primers (plus 13 Jbeta primers). Clones were read by immunoSEQ multiplex PCR, and TCRdb kept only the in-frame ones, dropping some. The sample records some 100,000 clones, approximately 80% being singletons. Sequences were obtained from PBMCs. The receptors were gathered from a woman aged 18-35 years in good health and CMV-seronegative.

The CDR3 protein is CASSDGSDRGREPQHF. The DNA for the CDR3 is TGTGCCAGCAGTGATGGGTCGGACAGGGGGAGAGAGCCCCAGCATTTT. V gene TRBV6-1 combines with J gene TRBJ1-5; 10 nucleotides align to TRBD1. With 3 bases clipped from V and 8 bases from J, the junction kept 10 bases outside the gene matches. This CDR3 contains 16 residues. Germline values: CDR1 MNHNS, CDR2 SASEGT.

The chain carries TRBV6-1 and TRBJ1-5; D uncertain. Germline V gene lookup returns CDR1 MNHNS and CDR2 SASEGT. Trimming cost V 11 bases and J 2 bases, with 13 bases left between them. This CDR3 has 13 amino acids. The CDR3 region is CAPQTVGNQPQHF. DNA for the CDR3: TGTGCCCCCCAAACAGTCGGCAATCAGCCCCAGCATTTT.

The gene calls are TRBV30 and TRBJ2-7; D is unclear. The V gene's germline CDR1 is GTSNPN and CDR2 SVGIG (reference sequence). The CDR3 extends over 17 amino acids. The ends were cut back, 1 base at V and 0 bases at J, with 19 bases in the middle. CDR3 DNA sequence: TGTGCCTGGAGTGCCGCTCTTTTTTTCCGAGGCTCCTACGAGCAGTACTTC. This encodes CAWSAALFFRGSYEQYF. Using reference TRBV30 and TRBJ2-7 for the parts outside the CDR3, the full variable domain is SQTIHQWPATLVQPVGSPLSLECTVEGTSNPNLYWYRQAAGRGLQLLFYSVGIGQISSEVPQNLSASRPQDRQFILSSKKLLLSDSGFYLCAWSAALFFRGSYEQYFGPGTRLTVT.

The genes are TRBV30 and TRBJ2-5; TRBD1 is a possible D gene (6 bases). V gave up 3 bases and J gave up 5 bases, with 13 bases separating them. Germline CDR1 and CDR2: GTSNPN and SVGIG (reference sequence). The CDR3 extends over 13 amino acids. CDR3 protein: CAWRKTGTETQYF. The CDR3 DNA reads as TGTGCCTGGAGGAAAACAGGGACGGAGACCCAGTACTTC.

The genes are TRBV27 and TRBJ2-7, with 9 bases lining up with TRBD1. The junction had 3 bases not matched to a gene; V was cut back by 4 bases and J by 2 bases. This CDR3 is built from 14 residues. Germline CDR1 reads MNHEY; CDR2 reads SMNVEV (reference sequence). The CDR3 region has the DNA TGTGCCAGCAGTTATGGACAGGGGCCCTACGAGCAGTACTTC. It is translated as CASSYGQGPYEQYF.

The chain joins TRBV21-1 to TRBJ2-7; the table assigns TRBD1, which was not confirmed against the DNA. TRBV21-1 is a recognized pseudogene. CDR3 size: 15 residues. CDR3 sequence reads: CASPREDRGSYEQYF. In DNA, the CDR3 is TGTGCCAGCCCCCGTGAGGACAGGGGCTCCTACGAGCAGTACTTC.

This clone was picked up one time. V gene TRBV13 combines with J gene TRBJ2-3; 9 bases agree with TRBD2. The CDR3 extends over 14 amino acids. Germline-derived CDR1 and CDR2 are PRHDT and FYEKMQ (reference sequence). Unmatched junction bases numbered 2, after V lost 1 base and J lost 6 bases. This CDR3 reads CASSLASGGDTQYF. CDR3 nucleotide sequence: TGTGCCAGCAGCTTAGCCAGCGGGGGGGATACGCAGTATTTT.

This clone was seen a single time. The chain uses TRBV7-8 and TRBJ1-3; D possibly corresponds to TRBD1 (5 bases). V was trimmed by 4 bases and J by 8 bases, leaving 18 bases between them. CDR3 length: 15 amino acids. Per the germline V gene, CDR1 is SGHVS and CDR2 is FQNEAQ. The CDR3 nucleotides are TGTGCCAGCAGCTGGGACGTGGAGGGGCCAGACACCATATATTTT. Translation: CASSWDVEGPDTIYF.

This chain uses TRBV27 with TRBJ2-5, with a possible D match to TRBD1 (6 bases). Deletions cut 1 base from V and 1 base from J, with 10 bases between. Germline CDR1 and CDR2: MNHEY and SMNVEV (reference sequence). This CDR3 is 15 amino acids long. The CDR3 coding sequence is TGTGCCAGCAGTTTATGGCAGGGGCCCCAAGAGACCCAGTACTTC. The encoded protein is CASSLWQGPQETQYF.

The chain is built from TRBV29-1 and TRBJ1-3, with D hard to call. Germline V gene data show CDR1 as SQVTM and CDR2 as ANQGSEA. V lost 7 bases, J lost 2 bases, and 12 bases lay in between. The CDR3 is made up of 13 amino acids. CDR3: CSGGPAAGNTIYF. DNA of the CDR3: TGCAGCGGAGGCCCCGCGGCTGGAAACACCATATATTTT.